This TCR beta chain was recorded in a study of T cells after yellow fever vaccination. The CDR3 covers 13 residues. Germline CDR1 reads SGHVS; CDR2 reads FNYEAQ. The V and J ends lost 1 base and 11 bases, in that order; junction bases with no gene match: 3. Study-level findings and limits: Re-detected after boosting: most primary clones, almost 97% of CD4 and about 90% of CD8. By day 5 rather than day 15, the secondary response had peaked, though it was weaker.

Synthesis of TCR cDNA relied on 5'RACE template switching, which attached a universal primer site and UMIs. From the 5' RACE reads, TCRdb called clonotypes with MiXCR, one entry per CDR3 protein. The sample has hundreds of thousands of distinct CDR3 sequences, approximately 13% seen once. A few counts support this clonotype. Antigen: not known. V is TRBV7-6 and J is TRBJ2-1, with 9 bases fitting TRBD1. This specimen consisted of CD4+ T cells sorted from PBMCs, obtained 15 days after the yellow fever booster vaccination. This receptor was identified in a man aged 18 to 30 who received the YFV17D yellow fever vaccine. This CDR3 reads CASSLVGQGKQFF. The CDR3 nucleotides are TGTGCCAGCAGCTTAGTAGGACAGGGGAAGCAGTTCTTC.